In this sample, the clone carrying this T cell receptor (beta chain) turned up many times. The antigen is not known. The data are from a study of metastatic and nonmetastatic thyroid tumors. About the research overall: Blood and tumor or nodule tissue repertoires from malignant and benign thyroid patients were compared. Overall study results and limits: The study reportedly found significantly higher TCR beta diversity in malignant thyroid tumors than benign nodules, in blood and tumor.

TCRdb reanalyzed the PCR reads with MiXCR. Among approximately 90,000 clones, approximately 12% were seen once, and the ten largest hold 11%. Germline CDR1 reads SNHLY; CDR2 reads FYNNEI. Between the trimmed V and J ends, which lost 3 bases and 8 bases, there was a span of 13 bases. The CDR3 length is 13 residues. No patient had received any treatment before thyroid surgery. The chain is built from TRBV2 and TRBJ1-2; no definite D call. The specimen sequenced was blood. The TCR sequence derives from a female donor with papillary thyroid cancer or a benign thyroid nodule (not recorded which). Some clones in this sample may be carry-over from other donors' samples. The CDR3 here is CASSDDTPWGYTF. CDR3 nucleotide sequence: TGTGCCAGCAGTGATGACACTCCGTGGGGCTACACCTTC.